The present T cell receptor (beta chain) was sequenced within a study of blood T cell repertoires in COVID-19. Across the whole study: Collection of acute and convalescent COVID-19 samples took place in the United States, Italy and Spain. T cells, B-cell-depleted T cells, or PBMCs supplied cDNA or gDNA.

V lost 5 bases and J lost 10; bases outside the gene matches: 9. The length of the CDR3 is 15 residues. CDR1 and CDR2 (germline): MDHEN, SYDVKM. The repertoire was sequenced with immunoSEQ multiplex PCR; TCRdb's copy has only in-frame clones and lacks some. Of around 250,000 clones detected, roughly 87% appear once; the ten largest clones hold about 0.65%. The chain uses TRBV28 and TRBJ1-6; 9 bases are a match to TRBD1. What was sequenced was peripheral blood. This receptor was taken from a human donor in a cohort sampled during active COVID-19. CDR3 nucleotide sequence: TGTGCCAGCAGTGCTCCTCGGGACAGGGACTCACCCCTCCACTTT. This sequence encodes CASSAPRDRDSPLHF.